Below are 3 T cell receptor beta chains sequenced from a single sample in a study of CD8 T cells in Susac syndrome. The RNA input was about 0.45 to 1 ug, and it was reverse transcribed with random hexamers. In TCRdb, the immunoSEQ multiplex PCR reads were re-called with MiXCR into one record per CDR3 protein. The sample consists of some 400,000 distinct CDR3 sequences, about 85% of them appearing once. The sample comprised CD8+ T cells from PBMCs. The receptors shown here come from a human donor with multiple sclerosis.

The chain combines TRBV30 with TRBJ1-1; TRBD1 matches at 11 bases. This CDR3 is built from 15 residues. Germline CDR1 reads GTSNPN; CDR2 reads SVGIG (reference sequence). Trimming cost V 3 bases and J 4 bases; bases outside gene matches: 7. The CDR3 DNA reads as TGTGCCTGGAGCTCCGGGACAGGGGGAGCCACTGAAGCTTTCTTT. Translated: CAWSSGTGGATEAFF.

With respect to this clonotype: An end of the junction differs from the germline gene, which may be a read error. This chain links TRBV20-1 with TRBJ2-6; perhaps TRBD1 as D (5 bases). CDR3 size: 17 residues. Germline loops: CDR1 DFQATT, CDR2 SNEGSKA (reference sequence). This CDR3 is CSARVDGQNSGANVLTF. DNA for the CDR3: TGCAGTGCTAGAGTGGACGGGCAGAACTCTGGGGCCAACGTCCTGACCTTC.

The rearrangement links TRBV28 to TRBJ1-1; unclear D gene. V was pared by 4 bases and J by 4 bases, with 10 bases between. CDR1 MDHEN and CDR2 SYDVKM come from the germline V gene. The CDR3 is 13 amino acids. CDR3 in DNA: TGTGCCAGCAGTTCTCGGGTCTTCACTGAAGCTTTCTTT. Amino acid sequence: CASSSRVFTEAFF.